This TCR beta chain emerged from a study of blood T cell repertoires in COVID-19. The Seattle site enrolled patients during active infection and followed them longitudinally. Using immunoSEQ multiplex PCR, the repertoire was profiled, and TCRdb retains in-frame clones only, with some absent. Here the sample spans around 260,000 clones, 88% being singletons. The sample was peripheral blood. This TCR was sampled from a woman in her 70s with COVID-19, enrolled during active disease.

CDR3 sequence reads: CASSQRNSPLHF. DNA of the CDR3: TGTGCCAGCAGCCAACGGAATTCACCCCTCCACTTT. This chain uses TRBV3-1 (or the pseudogene TRBV3-2) with TRBJ1-6; D uncertain. V was trimmed by 2 bases and J by 7 bases, leaving 3 bases between them. Germline V lookup: CDR1 LGHDT, CDR2 YNNKEL (reference sequence). CDR3 size: 12 residues.